Presented here are 26 T cell receptor beta chains from one specimen sequenced in a study of early T cells in non-severe SARS-CoV-2 infection. TCRdb re-analysed the 5' RACE reads in MiXCR, keeping a single row per CDR3 protein. In the table there are approximately 89,000 distinct CDR3 sequences, over 11% of which are singletons. Sequencing used whole blood. The receptors derive from an adult who was a healthcare worker with PCR-confirmed SARS-CoV-2 infection or an uninfected control (not recorded which).

This clonotype was recorded at least ten times. The chain carries TRBV4-1 and TRBJ2-3, with TRBD2 matching over 11 bases. CDR1 is MGHRA, CDR2 YSYEKL, per germline. Trimming took 4 bases from V and 6 from J; bases not matched to a gene: 9. CDR3 length equals 16 residues. For the CDR3, the DNA is TGCGCCAGCAGCCGGAGGACTAGCGGGTACGGTGATACGCAGTATTTT. It yields the protein CASSRRTSGYGDTQYF.

This clonotype occurred a few times. The chain carries TRBV11-1 and TRBJ2-5; no clear D gene. The CDR3 has 12 amino acids. V gave up 5 bases and J gave up 2 bases, with 6 bases separating them. The germline CDR1 and CDR2 sequences are SGHAT and FQDESV (reference sequence). The CDR3: CASSRAQETQYF. The CDR3 DNA reads as TGTGCCAGCAGCCGGGCGCAAGAGACCCAGTACTTC. Together with reference TRBV11-1 and TRBJ2-5, the CDR3 gives the full variable domain: EAEVAQSPRYKITEKSQAVAFWCDPISGHATLYWYRQILGQGPELLVQFQDESVVDDSQLPKDRFSAERLKGVDSTLKIQPAELGDSAMYLCASSRAQETQYFGPGTRLLVL.

This chain joins TRBV19 and TRBJ2-1; perhaps D is TRBD1 or TRBD2 (6 bases each). Germline V gives CDR1 LNHDA, CDR2 SQIVND (reference sequence). The CDR3 runs to 15 residues. Trimming removed 3 bases at V and 9 bases at J, with 18 bases between. This CDR3 is CASSIRLGGMGEQFF. CDR3 coding DNA: TGTGCCAGTAGTATCCGACTAGGGGGGATGGGTGAGCAGTTCTTC.

The chain combines TRBV12-3 or TRBV12-4 with TRBJ1-6; D remains ambiguous. V was cut by 3 bases and J by 5 bases, with 17 bases left in between. The CDR3 is 17 amino acids. The CDR3 region is CASSFKSQALNNSPLHF. CDR3 coding DNA: TGTGCCAGCAGTTTCAAAAGCCAGGCACTTAATAATTCACCCCTCCACTTT.

This clonotype was counted a few times. The chain combines TRBV7-2 with TRBJ1-6; weak D call: TRBD1 (5 bases). V lost 8 bases, J lost 10 bases, and 21 bases lay in between. Germline CDR1 and CDR2: SGHTA and FQGNSA. The CDR3 spans 15 residues. In nucleotides, the CDR3 is TGTGCCAGCGGCGGGGATGAACTTCGGGGGTCACCCCTCCACTTT. Its protein is CASGGDELRGSPLHF.

This chain uses TRBV29-1 with TRBJ1-4; 10 positions agree with TRBD1. The V gene's germline CDR1 is SQVTM and CDR2 ANQGSEA. The CDR3 has 15 amino acids. V lost 6 bases, J lost 7 bases, and 11 bases stayed unmatched. The CDR3 nucleotides read TGCAGCGTGTCCCGGGACAGGGGTCGAATTGAAAAACTGTTTTTT. It translates to CSVSRDRGRIEKLFF.

This clonotype was counted a few times. The genes are TRBV4-1 and TRBJ1-6; TRBD1 matches 9 bases. This CDR3 contains 16 residues. Germline values: CDR1 MGHRA, CDR2 YSYEKL. V shed 0 bases and J 10 bases; nucleotides not matched to a gene: 7. The CDR3 region has the DNA TGCGCCAGCAGCCAAGATTTGGGACAGGGCTCATCACCCCTCCACTTT. It specifies CASSQDLGQGSSPLHF.

This chain uses TRBV5-4 with TRBJ2-5, with no clear D. V was cut by 5 bases and J by 2 bases, with 13 bases left in between. This CDR3 has 14 amino acids. Germline CDR1 reads SGHNT; CDR2 reads YYREEE (reference sequence). CDR3 loop: CASRRSTSQETQYF. Here the CDR3 DNA reads TGTGCCAGCAGGCGGTCGACATCTCAAGAGACCCAGTACTTC. The variable domain in full, completed from reference TRBV5-4 and TRBJ2-5, reads ETGVTQSPTHLIKTRGQQVTLRCSSQSGHNTVSWYQQALGQGPQFIFQYYREEENGRGNFPPRFSGLQFPNYSSELNVNALELDDSALYLCASRRSTSQETQYFGPGTRLLVL.

The chain is built from TRBV6-5 and TRBJ1-2; possibly TRBD1 for D (6 bases). Germline CDR1 MNHEY, CDR2 SVGAGI. The CDR3 contains 13 residues. Trimming removed 6 bases from V and 4 bases from J, with 12 bases in between. Here the CDR3 reads CASRPGQAYGYTF. CDR3 bases: TGTGCCAGCAGACCGGGACAAGCCTATGGCTACACCTTC.

A few counts support this clonotype. The J gene is TRBJ2-7, the V gene TRBV29-1, with 7 positions matching TRBD2. The CDR3 extends over 10 amino acids. The ends lost 2 bases at V and 13 bases at J; junction bases unmatched: 5. Per germline, CDR1 SQVTM and CDR2 ANQGSEA. The CDR3 spells CSVESGGLYF. In DNA, the CDR3 is TGCAGCGTTGAATCGGGAGGCTTATACTTC.

CDR3 bases: TGTGCCAGCAGCTTCCCTCCCCTCAAAGAGACCCAGTACTTC. Its translation is CASSFPPLKETQYF. The chain combines TRBV5-5 with TRBJ2-5; no reliable D call. The CDR3 length is 14 residues. In germline, CDR1 is SGHKS, CDR2 YYEKEE (reference sequence). V was shortened by 2 bases and J by 3 bases, with 11 bases between the two germline ends.

The V call is TRBV29-1, the J call TRBJ2-3, with 7 nucleotides matching TRBD2. Germline V gene lookup returns CDR1 SQVTM and CDR2 ANQGSEA. The CDR3 covers 12 residues. Trimming cost V 7 bases and J 6 bases; bases outside gene matches: 7. The CDR3 nucleotides read TGCAGCGAGCGGGACTTTGTCGATACGCAGTATTTT. Its translation: CSERDFVDTQYF.

The V gene is TRBV9, the J gene TRBJ2-7, with TRBD1 as a possible D gene (5 bases). Trimming removed 4 bases from V and 1 base from J, with 15 bases in between. The CDR3 extends over 15 amino acids. Germline lookup yields CDR1 SGDLS and CDR2 YYNGEE. The CDR3 region is CASSPGGRESYEQYF. CDR3 nucleotides: TGTGCCAGCAGCCCGGGCGGCAGGGAATCCTACGAGCAGTACTTC.

V gene TRBV19 combines with J gene TRBJ1-5; D not resolved. CDR3 length: 18 amino acids. Germline V gene lookup returns CDR1 LNHDA and CDR2 SQIVND (reference sequence). V was cut by 10 bases and J by 0 bases, with 25 bases left in between. This chain's CDR3 is CANHPEARRWDSNQPQHF. The CDR3 bases are TGTGCCAACCACCCGGAAGCGAGGCGCTGGGATAGCAATCAGCCCCAGCATTTT. The full variable domain, completed using reference TRBV19 and TRBJ1-5, is DGGITQSPKYLFRKEGQNVTLSCEQNLNHDAMYWYRQDPGQGLRLIYYSQIVNDFQKGDIAEGYSVSREKKESFPLTVTSAQKNPTAFYLCANHPEARRWDSNQPQHFGDGTRLSIL.

V and J are TRBV7-9 and TRBJ1-4; D not resolved. This CDR3 is 15 amino acids long. CDR1 is SEHNR, CDR2 FQNEAQ, per germline (reference sequence). The germline V and J ends were trimmed by 1 base and 0 bases, with 6 bases remaining between them. CDR3 sequence reads: CASSLERATNEKLFF. CDR3 DNA: TGTGCCAGCAGCTTAGAACGAGCAACTAATGAAAAACTGTTTTTT.

This clonotype was counted only a few times. The CDR3 loop reads CASSLGRHQETQYF. CDR3 in DNA: TGTGCCAGCAGCTTAGGGCGCCACCAAGAGACCCAGTACTTC. The genes are TRBV7-6 and TRBJ2-5, with D uncertain. The ends were cut back, 1 base at V and 0 bases at J, with 6 bases in the middle. The CDR3 length is 14 residues. The germline V gene has CDR1 SGHVS and CDR2 FNYEAQ.

This clonotype turned up a few times. This chain connects TRBV20-1 to TRBJ1-1; D possibly corresponds to TRBD1 (5 bases). V lost 1 base to trimming and J lost 7 bases, with 19 bases between them. Germline V gene lookup returns CDR1 DFQATT and CDR2 SNEGSKA (reference sequence). The CDR3 consists of 15 residues. CDR3 nucleotides: TGCAGTGCTAGAGGACTCGGGGGGAGAGAGTATGAAGCTTTCTTT. Its protein product is CSARGLGGREYEAFF.

This chain connects TRBV7-8 to TRBJ2-4; D is undetermined. This CDR3 contains 15 residues. Germline CDR1 and CDR2: SGHVS and FQNEAQ. Trimming took 5 bases from V and 4 from J, leaving 15 bases between them. The CDR3 protein is CASSAPRSPKNIQYF. The CDR3 DNA reads as TGTGCCAGCAGCGCCCCCAGGAGCCCTAAAAACATTCAGTACTTC.

The chain has TRBV5-1 and TRBJ2-7, with TRBD2 matching 7 bases. The CDR3 has 14 residues. The ends lost 4 bases at V and 3 bases at J; junction bases unmatched: 7. Germline CDR1 is SGHRS and CDR2 is YFSETQ. The CDR3 DNA sequence: TGCGCCAGCAGCCTGTGGGGCGGGAGCTACGAGCAGTACTTC. Its protein product is CASSLWGGSYEQYF. Using reference TRBV5-1 and TRBJ2-7 for the parts outside the CDR3, the full variable domain is KAGVTQTPRYLIKTRGQQVTLSCSPISGHRSVSWYQQTPGQGLQFLFEYFSETQRNKGNFPGRFSGRQFSNSRSEMNVSTLELGDSALYLCASSLWGGSYEQYFGPGTRLTVT.

J is TRBJ2-1 and V is TRBV7-8; no clear D. This CDR3 spans 15 amino acids. V shed 5 bases and J shed 6 bases, with 17 bases lying between them. Germline V gives CDR1 SGHVS, CDR2 FQNEAQ. In nucleotides, the CDR3 is TGTGCCAGCAGCCCCGGCTGGGTGGGTCCCAATGAGCAGTTCTTC. Translating it yields CASSPGWVGPNEQFF.

This clonotype came up many times. The V gene is TRBV18, the J gene TRBJ2-7, with 7 bases fitting TRBD1. Trimming took 5 bases from V and 4 from J; bases not matched to a gene: 8. Germline V CDR1 and CDR2: KGHSH, LQKENI. This CDR3 contains 14 residues. CDR3 protein: CASSELTGPYEQYF. For the CDR3, the DNA is TGTGCCAGCTCAGAGCTGACAGGGCCGTACGAGCAGTACTTC.

This sequence joins TRBV12-3 or TRBV12-4 and TRBJ2-1; 14 bases map to TRBD2. Trimming removed 6 bases from V and 7 bases from J; junction bases left unmatched: 5. This CDR3 contains 15 residues. In DNA form, the CDR3 reads TGTGCCAGCAGCCCCGGGACTAGCGGGGGTAATGAGCAGTTCTTC. Its protein product is CASSPGTSGGNEQFF.

V is TRBV19 and J is TRBJ1-1, with a weak D call TRBD1 (5 bases). CDR3 length equals 14 residues. CDR1 and CDR2 (germline): LNHDA, SQIVND (reference sequence). V gave up 5 bases and J gave up 5 bases, with 15 bases separating them. For the CDR3, the DNA is TGTGCCAGTAGTCCCCGTGGCAGGGATACTGAAGCTTTCTTT. It is translated as CASSPRGRDTEAFF. Supplemented by reference TRBV19 and TRBJ1-1, the full variable domain reads DGGITQSPKYLFRKEGQNVTLSCEQNLNHDAMYWYRQDPGQGLRLIYYSQIVNDFQKGDIAEGYSVSREKKESFPLTVTSAQKNPTAFYLCASSPRGRDTEAFFGQGTRLTVV.

This clonotype was detected a few times. The chain has TRBV14 and TRBJ1-1, with D maybe TRBD1 (6 bases). The ends were cut back, 0 bases at V and 5 bases at J, with 13 bases in the middle. Germline assignment: CDR1 SGHDN and CDR2 FVKESK. The CDR3 length is 15 residues. In DNA, the CDR3 is TGTGCCAGCAGCCAAGATCTTGCAGGGGAAACTGAAGCTTTCTTT. This codes for CASSQDLAGETEAFF.

There are many counts of this clonotype. The chain employs TRBV10-3 and TRBJ2-5, with TRBD1 as a possible D gene (5 bases). CDR1 is ENHRY, CDR2 SYGVKD, per germline. The CDR3 consists of 15 residues. Trimming took 0 bases from V and 2 from J, leaving 10 bases between them. The CDR3 is CAISESRVLQETQYF. CDR3 in DNA: TGTGCCATCAGTGAGTCCAGGGTCCTTCAAGAGACCCAGTACTTC.

This clonotype was seen ten or more times. The V call is TRBV6-5, the J call TRBJ1-4; D remains unclear. V lost 0 bases and J lost 8, with 10 bases in between. Germline loops: CDR1 MNHEY, CDR2 SVGAGI. The length of the CDR3 is 14 residues. For the CDR3, the DNA is TGTGCCAGCAGTTACTCTTGGTCGGAGGAAAAACTGTTTTTT. Its protein product is CASSYSWSEEKLFF.